This is a list of T cell receptor beta chains from one sample in a study of CD8+CD57+ T cells in acquired aplastic anemia. One entry per CDR3 protein results from TCRdb running MiXCR on the reads. The data contain approximately 380,000 distinct CDR3 sequences, 55% to 75% of them singletons. The specimen sequenced was sorted CD4+, CD8+, or CD8+CD57+ T cells (not recorded which) from PBMCs. These receptors originate from a human donor in good health, serving as a control. CDR3s include the opening cysteine and the closing phenylalanine or tryptophan. Fields, in order: V gene, J gene, D gene, clone size, CDR3 protein, CDR3 DNA. The D gene is left open where the match is weak. Expanded clones get a size class; other rows say once, few or many, or leave the size out.

TRBV9	TRBJ2-3	TRBD2	-	CASSVSGLGTDTQYF	TGTGCCAGCAGCGTGTCGGGACTAGGAACGGATACGCAGTATTTT
TRBV7-9	TRBJ1-5	-	-	CASSLLAEPNQPQHF	TGTGCCAGCAGCCTACTCGCTGAGCCCAATCAGCCCCAGCATTTT
TRBV7-2	TRBJ2-7	TRBD2	-	CASSLSGGGFGEQYF	TGTGCCAGCAGCTTATCGGGGGGGGGCTTCGGCGAGCAGTACTTC
TRBV7-4	TRBJ1-2	TRBD1	-	CASSQVGGLAF	TGCGCCAGCAGCCAAGTAGGGGGCCTCGCCTTC
TRBV6-6	TRBJ2-5	TRBD2	few	CASSTTSGGQETQYF	TGTGCCAGCAGCACCACTAGCGGGGGACAAGAGACCCAGTACTTC
TRBV20-1	TRBJ1-2	-	-	CSARSGTYGYGYTF	TGCAGTGCGCGATCCGGAACCTATGGTTATGGCTACACCTTC
TRBV30	TRBJ1-2	TRBD1	-	CAWSENRDRNYGYTF	TGTGCCTGGAGTGAAAACCGGGACAGGAACTATGGCTACACCTTC
TRBV7-3	TRBJ2-1	TRBD1	-	CASSLRDSPYNEQFF	TGTGCCAGCAGCTTAAGGGACAGCCCCTACAATGAGCAGTTCTTC
TRBV9	TRBJ2-3	TRBD1	-	CASSKGTAPDTQYF	TGTGCCAGCAGCAAAGGGACAGCTCCAGATACGCAGTATTTT
TRBV9	TRBJ1-6	-	-	CASSVGRAGQSPLHF	TGTGCCAGCAGCGTAGGCCGGGCAGGGCAATCACCCCTCCACTTT
TRBV10-2	TRBJ2-7	-	few	CASSATYEQYF	TGCGCCAGCAGTGCTACCTACGAGCAGTACTTC
TRBV7-9	TRBJ1-2	TRBD1	-	CASSPGQGAFGYTF	TGTGCCAGCAGCCCAGGACAGGGGGCTTTTGGCTACACCTTC
TRBV5-6	TRBJ2-1	-	few	CASSLTRRNEQFF	TGTGCCAGCAGCTTGACCCGTAGGAATGAGCAGTTCTTC
TRBV2	TRBJ2-2	-	-	CASILTAINTGELFF	TGCGCCAGCATATTAACAGCGATCAACACCGGGGAGCTGTTTTTT
TRBV10-3	TRBJ1-5	-	-	CAISPGSDQPQHF	TGTGCCATCAGCCCAGGGAGCGATCAGCCCCAGCATTTT
TRBV7-2	TRBJ2-7	TRBD1	many	CASSLNSGGHYEQYF	TGTGCCAGCAGCTTAAATTCAGGGGGCCACTACGAGCAGTACTTC
TRBV7-6	TRBJ2-7	TRBD1	once	CASSSTGQGDYEQYF	TGTGCCAGCAGCTCAACGGGACAGGGGGATTACGAGCAGTACTTC